This entry lists 20 T cell receptor beta chains sequenced from one sample in a study of post-analysis software for immune sequencing data. The study's findings and limits: With TRBV5-6, TRBV5-1 and TRBV20-1 included, about 5 TRBV segments were more frequent in patients than in controls.

These receptors' targets are unknown. Prepared TCR beta cDNA libraries contained unique molecular identifiers. From the PCR reads, TCRdb called clonotypes with MiXCR, one entry per CDR3 protein. The sample has hundreds of thousands of distinct CDR3 sequences, roughly three fifths seen once. The sequenced material came from blood. These receptors came from a girl aged 2-15 years with multiple sclerosis.

This chain joins TRBV27 and TRBJ1-6; D ambiguous. The V end lost 4 bases, the J end lost 11 bases, and 18 bases lay between the germline ends. The CDR3 length is 15 residues. Germline V gives CDR1 MNHEY, CDR2 SMNVEV (reference sequence). The DNA for the CDR3 is TGTGCCAGCAGTTCTGGGTTCCGACCAGAGCCACCCCTCCACTTT. It is translated as CASSSGFRPEPPLHF.

The genes are TRBV12-3 or TRBV12-4 and TRBJ2-5; D may be TRBD2 (6 bases). Between the trimmed V and J ends, which lost 6 bases and 4 bases, there was a span of 15 bases. The CDR3 spans 14 residues. The CDR3 DNA is TGTGCCAGCAGCCCCGCGACTAGAAGAGAGACCCAGTACTTC. Residues: CASSPATRRETQYF.

The rearrangement joins TRBV11-3 to TRBJ2-5; TRBD2 agrees at 7 bases. CDR3 size: 18 residues. V shed 0 bases and J 2 bases; nucleotides not matched to a gene: 12. Germline lookup yields CDR1 SGHNT and CDR2 YENEEA. The CDR3 sequence is CASSLDYGASGQQETQYF. The CDR3, as DNA: TGTGCCAGCAGCTTAGATTATGGGGCTAGCGGACAACAAGAGACCCAGTACTTC.

CDR3 bases: TGTGCCGCTGGAAGCGGGAGTAGGGTACCCAAGCAGTTCTTC. Protein: CAAGSGSRVPKQFF. V usage is TRBV10-3 and J usage is TRBJ2-1; TRBD2 aligns across 8 bases. V was pared by 11 bases and J by 11 bases, with 17 bases of the junction left unmatched. This CDR3 spans 14 amino acids. The germline gives CDR1 ENHRY, CDR2 SYGVKD.

This rearrangement joins TRBV20-1 to TRBJ2-3; 10 bases match TRBD2. The junction had 5 bases not matched to a gene; V was cut back by 0 bases and J by 5 bases. Germline CDR1 DFQATT, CDR2 SNEGSKA (reference sequence). The CDR3 extends over 15 amino acids. This chain's CDR3 is CSARDLAGAVDTQYF. The CDR3 nucleotides read TGCAGTGCTAGAGATCTAGCGGGAGCTGTAGATACGCAGTATTTT.

CDR3 in DNA: TGCGCCAGCAGCCAAGGGACCCCGGGCCGGGGGACCTACAATGAGCAGTTCTTC. Its translation is CASSQGTPGRGTYNEQFF. The V gene is TRBV4-1, the J gene TRBJ2-1; D perhaps matches TRBD2 (6 bases). CDR1 and CDR2 (germline): MGHRA, YSYEKL. V was trimmed by 1 base and J by 2 bases, leaving 18 bases between them. CDR3 length equals 18 residues.

The chain couples TRBV5-1 to TRBJ1-1; perhaps TRBD1 as D (6 bases). The V end lost 2 bases, the J end lost 2 bases, and 16 bases lay between the germline ends. The CDR3 has 16 residues. Germline values: CDR1 SGHRS, CDR2 YFSETQ. The CDR3 region is CASSLTGSTGNTEAFF. CDR3 nucleotides: TGCGCCAGCAGCTTAACAGGGTCTACGGGAAACACTGAAGCTTTCTTT.

The chain recombines TRBV11-1 with TRBJ1-2, with D tentatively TRBD1 (5 bases). V lost 6 bases and J 8 bases, leaving 19 bases between the germline ends. CDR3 length: 14 amino acids. Per the germline V gene, CDR1 is SGHAT and CDR2 is FQDESV (reference sequence). The CDR3 DNA reads TGTGCCAGCAGTAACAGGTCAACAGAGACCGGCTACACCTTC. This translates into CASSNRSTETGYTF.

The V call is TRBV12-3 or TRBV12-4, the J call TRBJ2-1, with D unresolved. The ends were cut back, 7 bases at V and 0 bases at J, with 13 bases in the middle. The CDR3 spans 15 residues. In DNA form, the CDR3 reads TGTGCCAGCAAGGTTAACGGGTTCTCCTACAATGAGCAGTTCTTC. Protein product: CASKVNGFSYNEQFF.

This clonotype occurred once. This sequence joins TRBV6-5 and TRBJ2-1; TRBD2 agrees at 9 bases. The DNA end is more similar to TRBJ2-7, so the J call may be wrong. The CDR3 has 15 amino acids. Germline assignment: CDR1 MNHEY and CDR2 SVGAGI. CDR3 nucleotide sequence: TGTGCCAGCAGTTACTCACCGGGACTAGCTGTCGAGCAGTACTTC. This translates into CASSYSPGLAVEQYF.

The rearrangement links TRBV5-1 to TRBJ2-1; D is perhaps TRBD2 (5 bases). The CDR3 has 15 amino acids. V shed 1 base and J shed 2 bases, with 10 bases lying between them. Germline assignment: CDR1 SGHRS and CDR2 YFSETQ. The CDR3 loop is CASSLTRTPYNEQFF. The CDR3 DNA sequence: TGCGCCAGCAGCTTGACTAGGACCCCCTACAATGAGCAGTTCTTC.

V usage is TRBV5-6 and J usage is TRBJ1-5; a possible D gene is TRBD1 (5 bases). CDR3 size: 15 residues. The germline CDR1 and CDR2 sequences are SGHDT and YYEEEE. Trimming took 3 bases from V and 1 from J, leaving 11 bases between them. The chain's CDR3 is CASSSMRGSNQPQHF. For the CDR3, the DNA is TGTGCCAGCAGCTCCATGCGGGGCAGCAATCAGCCCCAGCATTTT.

To note about this clonotype: An end of the junction differs from the germline gene, which may be a read error. This rearrangement joins TRBV7-8 to TRBJ1-2; 9 nucleotides line up with TRBD1. Germline V gene lookup returns CDR1 SGHVS and CDR2 FQNEAQ. The length of the CDR3 is 15 residues. CDR3 nucleotides: TGTGTCAGCAGCTTGGGACAGGGAACTGTTGTGGGCTACACCTTC. This gives the protein CVSSLGQGTVVGYTF. The entire variable domain, with the rest obtained from reference TRBV7-8 and TRBJ1-2, is as follows: GAGVSQSPRYKVAKRGQDVALRCDPISGHVSLFWYQQALGQGPEFLTYFQNEAQLDKSGLPSDRFFAERPEGSVSTLKIQRTQQEDSAVYLCVSSLGQGTVVGYTFGSGTRLTVV.

The V gene is TRBV24-1, the J gene TRBJ2-1, with 11 bases matching TRBD1. Germline V CDR1 and CDR2: KGHDR, SFDVKD. Trimming cost V 4 bases and J 4 bases; bases outside gene matches: 5. CDR3 length: 16 residues. CDR3 sequence reads: CATSDGQGATYNEQFF. The CDR3 DNA is TGTGCCACCAGTGACGGACAGGGGGCAACTTACAATGAGCAGTTCTTC.

Remarks on this clonotype: One end of the junction is discordant with germline, which a read error may explain. This chain links TRBV10-2 with TRBJ2-1, with D maybe TRBD1 (6 bases). The CDR3 is made up of 14 amino acids. The V gene's germline CDR1 is WSHSY and CDR2 SAAADI. Written as DNA, the CDR3 is TGCGCCAGCAGGAGGCAGGGGCCCTACAATGGGCAGTTCTTC. This sequence encodes CASRRQGPYNGQFF.

The rearrangement joins TRBV29-1 to TRBJ2-7; the D gene is possibly TRBD2 (6 bases). Germline values: CDR1 SQVTM, CDR2 ANQGSEA. V lost 6 bases and J 6 bases, leaving 15 bases between the germline ends. This CDR3 comprises 12 residues. CDR3 loop: CSVVGRGSEQYF. CDR3 DNA sequence: TGCAGCGTCGTTGGTCGGGGGAGCGAGCAGTACTTC.

V and J are TRBV11-2 and TRBJ2-1; 7 bases agree with TRBD1. The CDR3 length is 20 residues. Germline lookup yields CDR1 SGHAT and CDR2 FQNNGV. J was trimmed by 3 bases and V by 5 bases; bases with no gene match: 22. The CDR3 sequence: CASSTPSRQGHFLLYNEQFF. The CDR3 bases are TGTGCCAGCAGCACCCCCTCAAGACAGGGACATTTTTTACTCTACAATGAGCAGTTCTTC.

V usage is TRBV27 and J usage is TRBJ1-5; TRBD1 is a possible D gene (5 bases). From germline, CDR1 is MNHEY and CDR2 SMNVEV (reference sequence). Trimming removed 4 bases from V and 6 bases from J, with 19 bases in between. This CDR3 has 16 residues. CDR3 loop: CASSSQGRPTSQPQHF. The DNA of the CDR3 is TGTGCCAGCAGTTCCCAGGGACGACCCACTTCTCAGCCCCAGCATTTT.

J is TRBJ2-5 and V is TRBV6-2 or TRBV6-3; D may correspond to TRBD1 or TRBD2 (5 bases each). The CDR3 is 15 residues long. Germline V gene lookup returns CDR1 MNHEY and CDR2 SVGEGT. Between the trimmed V and J ends, which lost 7 bases and 1 base, there was a span of 16 bases. The CDR3 DNA sequence: TGTGCCAGCACCAAAAGGGGTGGGGGCCAAGAGACCCAGTACTTC. Amino acid sequence: CASTKRGGGQETQYF.

The chain has TRBV14 and TRBJ2-1, with D possibly matching TRBD1 (6 bases). There are 16 residues in the CDR3. The V end was cut by 1 base, the J end by 0 bases, with 10 bases between. Germline V gene sequence: CDR1 SGHDN, CDR2 FVKESK. The CDR3 DNA sequence: TGTGCCAGCAGCCAAGCCGGGACACACTCCTACAATGAGCAGTTCTTC. Translated: CASSQAGTHSYNEQFF.